These T cell receptor beta chains were read from a single sample in a study of somatic mutations in cytotoxic T cells in rheumatoid arthritis. TCRdb's table, derived via immunoSEQ multiplex PCR, lists solely in-frame clones and lacks some. Of tens of thousands of clones listed, approximately 80% are singletons. The specimen sequenced was CD8+ T cells sorted from blood. These receptors were collected from an adult with rheumatoid arthritis. Each CDR3 is given with its conserved first and last residue. A D gene is named only where the DNA matches it firmly. Clone size is given for some rows only: seen once, a few or many times, or a class if the clone is expanded.

once | TRBJ1-1 | TRBV5-1 | . | CASSLGGPGRLNTEAFF | TGCGCCAGCAGCTTGGGCGGACCCGGCCGGTTGAACACTGAAGCTTTCTTT
. | TRBJ1-1 | TRBV27 | . | CASSLSREGDTEAFF | TGTGCCAGCAGTTTATCGAGGGAGGGGGACACTGAAGCTTTCTTT
. | TRBJ1-6 | TRBV19 | . | CASSHGQSDSYNSPLHF | TGTGCCAGTAGCCACGGACAGAGTGATAGCTATAATTCACCCCTCCACTTT
. | TRBJ1-1 | TRBV6-6 | TRBD1 | CASSQGQLTEAFF | TGTGCCAGCAGCCAGGGACAGCTCACTGAAGCTTTCTTT
. | TRBJ1-6 | TRBV4-2 | . | CASSQYLSGVINSPLHF | TGTGCCAGCAGCCAATACCTCTCGGGGGTAATAAATTCACCCCTCCACTTT
. | TRBJ2-2 | TRBV2 | TRBD2 | CASRGPGQGGLAGENTGELFF | TGTGCCAGCAGGGGGCCGGGACAGGGGGGACTAGCGGGAGAAAACACCGGGGAGCTGTTTTTT
few | TRBJ2-7 | TRBV4-1 | . | CASSQVSGEQYF | TGCGCCAGCAGCCAGGTTTCGGGCGAGCAGTACTTC
. | TRBJ1-2 | TRBV7-9 | . | CASSLRDTNPTNYGYTF | TGTGCCAGCAGCTTGAGGGACACCAACCCTACTAACTATGGCTACACCTTC
. | TRBJ2-7 | TRBV11-2 | . | CASSLVVSYEQYF | TGTGCCAGCAGCTTAGTAGTTTCCTACGAGCAGTACTTC
. | TRBJ1-5 | TRBV7-9 | . | CASSLGGRQPQHF | TGTGCCAGCAGCTTAGGGGGTCGGCAGCCCCAGCATTTT
. | TRBJ2-1 | TRBV19 | TRBD2 | CASSITSGAYNEQFF | TGTGCCAGTAGTATTACTAGCGGGGCATACAATGAGCAGTTCTTC
. | TRBJ1-2 | TRBV4-3 | TRBD1 | CASSQDMRDRNYGYTF | TGCGCCAGCAGCCAAGATATGCGGGACAGGAACTATGGCTACACCTTC
. | TRBJ2-5 | TRBV7-2 | . | CASSLARTRETQYF | TGTGCCAGCAGCTTAGCCCGAACGCGGGAGACCCAGTACTTC
. | TRBJ1-1 | TRBV5-6 | TRBD1 | CASSRPLAGGENTEAFF | TGTGCCAGCAGCCGACCCCTAGCAGGGGGCGAGAACACTGAAGCTTTCTTT
. | TRBJ2-5 | TRBV2 | TRBD1 | CASSEGQGIDF | TGTGCCAGCAGTGAGGGACAGGGGATTGACTTC